This TCR beta chain was captured by sequencing in a study of blood T cell repertoires in COVID-19. Study-wide background: The United States, Italy and Spain provided the acute and convalescent COVID-19 samples. From T cells, B-cell-depleted T cells, or PBMCs came the material, which was cDNA or gDNA.

In the authors' workflow: Using reference gene primer amplification, nucleated cell counts were estimated. The protocol was immunoSEQ multiplex PCR, while the TCRdb copy is restricted to in-frame clones and leaves out a portion. V and J calls plus clone size are reproduced from that table; the DNA served to infer D and trimming. Found here are some 200,000 clones, about 86% of them singletons; the top ten hold around 2.7%. The length of the CDR3 is 14 residues. Germline assignment: CDR1 KGHDR and CDR2 SFDVKD. The germline V and J ends were trimmed by 6 bases and 0 bases, with 9 bases remaining between them.

The chain employs TRBV24-1 and TRBJ2-3; no definite D call. Sequenced material: peripheral blood. The clonotype originates from a woman under 40 who had recovered from COVID-19. Written as DNA, the CDR3 is TGTGCCACCAGTCCCGAGCCTAGCACAGATACGCAGTATTTT. Its translation is CATSPEPSTDTQYF.